A selection of T cell receptor beta chains follows, all from one sample in a study of response to subunit inactivated influenza vaccine. TCRdb analysed the RT-PCR reads with MiXCR anew, one entry per CDR3 protein. The repertoire holds over 800,000 distinct CDR3 sequences, less than 25% seen once, with about 10% in the top ten. The source material was PBMCs from blood, sampled roughly 5 days after vaccination. These receptors all stem from a man aged 45 to 65 who received an inactivated influenza vaccine. Both conserved end residues are part of each CDR3. A D gene is named only where the DNA matches it firmly. A row's size may be missing; if present it is once, few, many or a size class.

j_gene	abundance	v_gene	d_gene	CDR3nt	CDR3aa
TRBJ1-1	-	TRBV6-2/TRBV6-3	-	TGTGCCAGCAGTTACACGATGAACACTGAAGCTTTCTTT	CASSYTMNTEAFF
TRBJ1-2	-	TRBV7-2	-	TGTGCCAGCACTAGGGGACGTGGCTACACCTTC	CASTRGRGYTF
TRBJ2-5	-	TRBV5-6	-	TGTGCCAGCAGTAAGAGGACGCCGTACCAAGAGACCCAGTACTTC	CASSKRTPYQETQYF
TRBJ2-1	-	TRBV20-1	TRBD2	TGCAGTGCTAGAGTGGCTAGCGGGAGGGAAGAGCAGTTCTTC	CSARVASGREEQFF
TRBJ1-1	-	TRBV5-8	-	TGTGCCAGCAGCGCTAACAGGGCAGGGAACACTGAAGCTTTCTTT	CASSANRAGNTEAFF
TRBJ2-7	few	TRBV6-5	-	TGTGCCAGCAGTTCGGGATTAGGGCTTAGCTACGAGCAGTACTTC	CASSSGLGLSYEQYF
TRBJ1-2	many	TRBV12-3/TRBV12-4	-	TGTGCCAGCAGCCGAAAGAGTACCGGTGGCTACACCTTC	CASSRKSTGGYTF
TRBJ2-2	-	TRBV7-2	-	TGTGCCAGCAGCTTATATGTACTAGCAGGTACCACCGGGGAGCTGTTTTTT	CASSLYVLAGTTGELFF
TRBJ2-1	-	TRBV5-1	TRBD1	TGCGCCAGCAGCTTGGATGGACAGGGGGCTTTAATTGAGCAGTTCTTC	CASSLDGQGALIEQFF
TRBJ2-7	-	TRBV11-2	-	TGTGCCAGCAGCTTAGATCAGACCTACGAGCAGTACTTC	CASSLDQTYEQYF
TRBJ2-7	many	TRBV7-2	TRBD1	TGTGCCAGCAGCTCATGGACAGGGGAAGACGAGCAGTACTTC	CASSSWTGEDEQYF
TRBJ2-7	many	TRBV6-2/TRBV6-3	-	TGTGCCAGCATGGGGGCTAGCGTTGCCTACGAGCAGTACTTC	CASMGASVAYEQYF
TRBJ2-4	many	TRBV15	-	TGTGCCACCAGCAGAGATTTTATGGGGTTTCAGTACTTC	CATSRDFMGFQYF
TRBJ2-1	-	TRBV18	TRBD2	TGTGCCAGCTCCCGGACCGGGACTAGCGGGAGGAATGAGCAGTTCTTC	CASSRTGTSGRNEQFF
TRBJ2-7	few	TRBV6-5	TRBD1	TGTGCCAGCAGTTCCTCCCGCTGGACAGGAGCCAACTACGAGCAGTACTTC	CASSSSRWTGANYEQYF
TRBJ1-5	-	TRBV29-1	TRBD1	TGCAGCGTTGGAGGACAGGGGAGTCAGCCCCAGCATTTT	CSVGGQGSQPQHF
TRBJ2-7	-	TRBV27	TRBD2	TGTGCCAGCAGTTTACCTTACCCGGGACTAGCGTCCTACGAGCAGTACTTC	CASSLPYPGLASYEQYF
TRBJ2-3	-	TRBV20-1	-	TGCAGTGCTAGAGATATCGGGACCCCCGAGGGGTTT	CSARDIGTPEGF
TRBJ1-2	few	TRBV12-3/TRBV12-4	-	TGTGCCAGCAGTTTGTTCAGACTCTATGGCTACACCTTC	CASSLFRLYGYTF
TRBJ2-1	few	TRBV20-1	TRBD2	TGCAGTGCTGGTAGCGGGGTGTACAATGAGCAGTTCTTC	CSAGSGVYNEQFF
TRBJ2-1	-	TRBV4-1	-	TGCGCCAGCAGCCAAGACTGGGCTGAGCAGTTCTTC	CASSQDWAEQFF
TRBJ2-1	-	TRBV10-3	-	TGTGCCATCATGGCCGATGACAATGAGCAGTTCTTC	CAIMADDNEQFF
TRBJ2-7	-	TRBV28	-	TGTGCCAGTCACTCACCATTCGATCGGGAGCAGTACTTC	CASHSPFDREQYF
TRBJ1-1	few	TRBV20-1	-	TGCAGTGCTAGAGGTAGGGCGAACACTGAAGCTTTCTTT	CSARGRANTEAFF
TRBJ1-1	-	TRBV10-3	-	TGTGCCATCAGTGACGGGGGGAGGAACACTGAAGCTTTCTTT	CAISDGGRNTEAFF
TRBJ2-2	-	TRBV20-1	-	TGCAGTGCTAGGGTGGGGGCCGTCACCGGGGAGCTGTTTTTT	CSARVGAVTGELFF
TRBJ2-7	many	TRBV29-1	-	TGCAGCGTAGGCTTGCGGAGTGACTACGAGCAGTACTTC	CSVGLRSDYEQYF
TRBJ2-3	few	TRBV20-1	-	TGCAGTTACGCTTATGGGGCAGATACGCAGTATTTT	CSYAYGADTQYF
TRBJ2-6	-	TRBV19	-	TGTGCCAGTAGTCCACAGGGAACTGGGGCCAACGTCCTGACTTTC	CASSPQGTGANVLTF
TRBJ2-7	few	TRBV6-2/TRBV6-3	TRBD1	TGTGCCAGCAGTTACTTGGGGACAGGGACATCCGAGCAGTACTTC	CASSYLGTGTSEQYF
TRBJ1-4	many	TRBV20-1	-	TGCAGTGCTGGGTCACCGACTCCCTTCCATACTAATGAAAAACTGTTTTTT	CSAGSPTPFHTNEKLFF
TRBJ2-7	-	TRBV27	-	TGTGCCAGCAGTTTATCGGGCAGGGCCCCCTACGAGCAGTACTTC	CASSLSGRAPYEQYF
TRBJ1-1	-	TRBV5-1	TRBD1	TGCGCCAGCAGCCCGACAGGGACGGGTGGGGTGAACACTGAAGCTTTCTTT	CASSPTGTGGVNTEAFF
TRBJ2-6	-	TRBV6-1	-	TGTGCCAGCTGGGGCGGAAACTCTGGGGCCAACGTCCTGACTTTC	CASWGGNSGANVLTF
TRBJ1-5	-	TRBV2	TRBD1	TGTGCCAGCCGACAGGGGGTGAAGAATCAGCCCCAGCATTTT	CASRQGVKNQPQHF
TRBJ2-1	few	TRBV6-1	TRBD2	TGTGCCAGCAGACCTGTGCGGGGGGGGTACAATGAGCAGTTCTTC	CASRPVRGGYNEQFF
TRBJ2-3	-	TRBV25-1	TRBD2	TGTGCCAGCAGTGAATTCGCGGGAGTGGCGGCAGATACGCAGTATTTT	CASSEFAGVAADTQYF
TRBJ2-3	few	TRBV10-3	-	TGTGCCATGAGGGACCCGGGGGACACAGATACGCAGTATTTT	CAMRDPGDTDTQYF
TRBJ1-3	few	TRBV7-8	-	TGTGCCTGTCGATTATCTGGAAACACCATATATTTT	CACRLSGNTIYF
TRBJ1-2	-	TRBV18	-	TGTGCCAGCTCACCACGGTATGAGGGATCAAATGGCTACACCTTC	CASSPRYEGSNGYTF
TRBJ2-7	-	TRBV4-2	TRBD2	TGTGCCAGCAGCCAAGATGCGCTAGCGGGGGCCTACGAGCAGTACTTC	CASSQDALAGAYEQYF
TRBJ2-5	-	TRBV20-1	-	TGCAGTGCTAGAGTTGGATGGGAGACCCAGTACTTC	CSARVGWETQYF
TRBJ2-3	-	TRBV11-2	TRBD2	TGTGCCAGCCGCCGGACTAGCGGGGGGGATACGCAGTATTTT	CASRRTSGGDTQYF
TRBJ2-3	many	TRBV12-3/TRBV12-4	TRBD2	TGTGCCAGCTCCCCAGGGAGGGCCTACACAGATACGCAGTATTTT	CASSPGRAYTDTQYF
TRBJ2-5	-	TRBV20-1	TRBD2	TGCAGTGCTAGGGGGACTAGCGGGGCGATCCAAGAGACCCAGTACTTC	CSARGTSGAIQETQYF